The 3 T cell receptor beta chains below were found in one sample sequenced in a study of blood T cell repertoires in COVID-19. Profiled with immunoSEQ multiplex PCR; TCRdb holds only in-frame clones, not every one. The sample records about 150,000 clones, approximately 88% being singletons. The sample comprised PBMCs or T cells enriched from blood (not recorded which). The receptors were sampled from a man in his sixties or seventies who had been exposed to COVID-19.

The rearrangement joins TRBV30 to TRBJ1-4; 8 bases are shared with TRBD1. V lost 1 base and J lost 8; bases outside the gene matches: 6. Germline V gene lookup returns CDR1 GTSNPN and CDR2 SVGIG (reference sequence). The CDR3 runs 14 residues. The CDR3 is CAWSADREGEKLFF. The CDR3 coding sequence is TGTGCCTGGAGTGCGGACAGGGAAGGCGAAAAACTGTTTTTT.

The chain has TRBV5-1 and TRBJ2-5; the match to TRBD1 covers 8 bases. Germline lookup yields CDR1 SGHRS and CDR2 YFSETQ. V was clipped by 1 base and J by 3 bases; unmatched bases: 2. The CDR3 totals 14 residues. The CDR3 loop reads CASSLQGAEETQYF. CDR3 coding DNA: TGCGCCAGCAGCTTGCAGGGGGCCGAAGAGACCCAGTACTTC.

J is TRBJ1-5 and V is TRBV25-1; 8 bases map to TRBD1. Germline V gives CDR1 MGHDK, CDR2 SYGVNS. J was trimmed by 4 bases and V by 4 bases; bases with no gene match: 3. The CDR3 has 14 residues. Here the CDR3 DNA reads TGTGCCAGCAGTGCCACAGGGGGTAATCAGCCCCAGCATTTT. This sequence encodes CASSATGGNQPQHF.